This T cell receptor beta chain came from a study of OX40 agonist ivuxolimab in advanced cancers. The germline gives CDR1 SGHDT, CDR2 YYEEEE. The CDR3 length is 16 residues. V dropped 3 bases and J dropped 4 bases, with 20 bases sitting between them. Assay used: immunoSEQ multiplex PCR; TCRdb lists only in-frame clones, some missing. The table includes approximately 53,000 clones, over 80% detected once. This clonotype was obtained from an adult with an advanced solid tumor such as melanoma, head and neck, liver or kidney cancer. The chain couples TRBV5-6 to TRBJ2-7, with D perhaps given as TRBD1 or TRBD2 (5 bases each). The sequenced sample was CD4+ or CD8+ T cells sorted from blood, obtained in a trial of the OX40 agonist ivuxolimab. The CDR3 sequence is CASSSYPGRGTYEQYF. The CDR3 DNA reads TGTGCCAGCAGCTCGTACCCGGGACGGGGCACATACGAGCAGTACTTC.